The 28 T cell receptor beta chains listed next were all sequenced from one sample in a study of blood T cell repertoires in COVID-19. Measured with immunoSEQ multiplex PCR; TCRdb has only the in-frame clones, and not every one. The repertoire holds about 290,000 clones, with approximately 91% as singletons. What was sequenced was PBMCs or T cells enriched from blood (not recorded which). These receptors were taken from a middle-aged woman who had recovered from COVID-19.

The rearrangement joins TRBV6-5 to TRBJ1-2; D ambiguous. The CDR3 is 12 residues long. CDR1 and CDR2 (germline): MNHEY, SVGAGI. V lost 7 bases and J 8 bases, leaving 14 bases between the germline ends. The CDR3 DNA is TGTGCCAGCATGGTCGGCGCGGGAGGCTACACCTTC. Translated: CASMVGAGGYTF.

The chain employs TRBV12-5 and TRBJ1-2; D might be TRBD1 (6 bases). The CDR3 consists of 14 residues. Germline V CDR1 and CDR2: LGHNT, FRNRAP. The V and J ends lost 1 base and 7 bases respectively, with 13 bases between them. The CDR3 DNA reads TGTGCTAGTGGTTTGGCCTCAGGGGCGGGTGGCTACACCTTC. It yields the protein CASGLASGAGGYTF.

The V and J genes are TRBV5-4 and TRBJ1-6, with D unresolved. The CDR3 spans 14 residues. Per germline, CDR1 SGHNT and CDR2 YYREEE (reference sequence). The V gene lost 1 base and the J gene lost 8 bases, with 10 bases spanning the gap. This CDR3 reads CASSLSGSYSPLHF. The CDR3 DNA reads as TGTGCCAGCAGCTTGTCCGGGAGTTATTCACCCCTCCACTTT.

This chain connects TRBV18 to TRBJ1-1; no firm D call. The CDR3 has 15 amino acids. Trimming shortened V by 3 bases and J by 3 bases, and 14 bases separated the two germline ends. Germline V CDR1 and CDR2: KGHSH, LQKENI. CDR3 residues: CASSPFFGEDTEAFF. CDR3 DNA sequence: TGTGCCAGCTCACCTTTTTTCGGGGAGGACACTGAAGCTTTCTTT.

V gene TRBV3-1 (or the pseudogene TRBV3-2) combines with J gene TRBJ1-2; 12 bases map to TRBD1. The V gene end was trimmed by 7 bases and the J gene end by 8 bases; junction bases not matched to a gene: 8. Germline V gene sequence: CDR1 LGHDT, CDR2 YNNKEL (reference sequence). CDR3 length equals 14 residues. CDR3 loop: CASTGTGGAEGYTF. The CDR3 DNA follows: TGTGCCAGCACCGGGACAGGGGGCGCGGAAGGCTACACCTTC.

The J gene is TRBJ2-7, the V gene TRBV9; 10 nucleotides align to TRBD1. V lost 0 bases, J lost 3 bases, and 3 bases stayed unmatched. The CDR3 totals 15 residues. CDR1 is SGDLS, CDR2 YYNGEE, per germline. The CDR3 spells CASSVGGQGYYEQYF. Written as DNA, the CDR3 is TGTGCCAGCAGCGTAGGGGGACAGGGGTACTACGAGCAGTACTTC.

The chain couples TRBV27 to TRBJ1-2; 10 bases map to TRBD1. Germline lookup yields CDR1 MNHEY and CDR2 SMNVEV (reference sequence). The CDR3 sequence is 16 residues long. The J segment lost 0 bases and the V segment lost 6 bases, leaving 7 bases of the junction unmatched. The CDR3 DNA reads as TGTGCCAGCAGACCCTACGGACAGGGGGCTAACTATGGCTACACCTTC. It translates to CASRPYGQGANYGYTF.

CDR3 region: CASRASGGYSYEQYF. The CDR3 nucleotides read TGCGCCAGCAGGGCAAGCGGGGGCTACTCCTACGAGCAGTACTTC. The V gene is TRBV5-1, the J gene TRBJ2-7, with TRBD2 matching over 8 bases. Trimming removed 5 bases from V and 0 bases from J; junction bases left unmatched: 7. Germline CDR1 and CDR2: SGHRS and YFSETQ. The CDR3 is made up of 15 amino acids.

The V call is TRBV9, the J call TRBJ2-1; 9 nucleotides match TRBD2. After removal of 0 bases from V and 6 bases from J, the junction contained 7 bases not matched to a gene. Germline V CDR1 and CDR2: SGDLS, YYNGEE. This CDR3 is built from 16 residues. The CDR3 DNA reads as TGTGCCAGCAGCGTAGAGGCGGGGGGGCCGGTCAATGAGCAGTTCTTC. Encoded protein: CASSVEAGGPVNEQFF.

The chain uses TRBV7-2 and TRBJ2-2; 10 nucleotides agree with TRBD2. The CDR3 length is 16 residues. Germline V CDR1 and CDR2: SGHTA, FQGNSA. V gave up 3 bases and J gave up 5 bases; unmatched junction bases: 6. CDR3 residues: CASSLDSGRRTGELFF. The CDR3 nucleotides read TGTGCCAGCAGCTTGGATAGCGGGAGGCGTACCGGGGAGCTGTTTTTT.

The CDR3 coding sequence is TGCGCCAGCAGCGAGGGACAGGGGTACACTGAAGCTTTCTTT. It specifies CASSEGQGYTEAFF. The chain carries TRBV5-1 and TRBJ1-1; the match to TRBD1 covers 10 bases. The CDR3 has 14 residues. Trimming cost V 4 bases and J 3 bases; bases outside gene matches: 3. CDR1 is SGHRS, CDR2 YFSETQ, per germline.

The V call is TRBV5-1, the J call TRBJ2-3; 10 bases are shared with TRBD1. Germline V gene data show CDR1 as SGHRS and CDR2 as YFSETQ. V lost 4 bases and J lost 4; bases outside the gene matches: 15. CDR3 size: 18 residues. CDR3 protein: CASSQRLFGTGESDTQYF. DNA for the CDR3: TGCGCCAGCAGCCAGAGGCTATTCGGGACAGGGGAATCAGATACGCAGTATTTT.

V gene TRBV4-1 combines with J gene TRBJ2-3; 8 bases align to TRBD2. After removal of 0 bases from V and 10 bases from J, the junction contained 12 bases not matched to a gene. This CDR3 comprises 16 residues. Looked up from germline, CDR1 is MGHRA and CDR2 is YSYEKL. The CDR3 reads CASSQDFQIRGGSQYF. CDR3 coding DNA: TGCGCCAGCAGCCAAGATTTCCAGATACGGGGGGGCTCGCAGTATTTT.

CDR3 residues: CASSLARGYEQYF. The CDR3 DNA reads as TGTGCCAGCAGCTTGGCCCGCGGCTACGAGCAGTACTTC. The chain uses TRBV5-6 and TRBJ2-7, with D uncertain. The CDR3 loop spans 13 amino acids. CDR1 SGHDT and CDR2 YYEEEE come from the germline V gene. Trimming removed 0 bases from V and 3 bases from J, with 7 bases in between.

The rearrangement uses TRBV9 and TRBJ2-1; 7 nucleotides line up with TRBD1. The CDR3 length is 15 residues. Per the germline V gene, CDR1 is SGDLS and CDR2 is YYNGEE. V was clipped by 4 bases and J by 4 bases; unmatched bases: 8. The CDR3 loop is CASSTTGVAYNEQFF. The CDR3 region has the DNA TGTGCCAGCAGCACAACAGGGGTAGCTTACAATGAGCAGTTCTTC.

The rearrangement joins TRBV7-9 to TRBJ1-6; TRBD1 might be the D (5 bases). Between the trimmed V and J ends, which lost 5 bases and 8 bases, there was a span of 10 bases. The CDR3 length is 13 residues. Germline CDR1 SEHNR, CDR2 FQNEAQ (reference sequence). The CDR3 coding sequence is TGTGCCAGCAGCCCCTCGGGGGATTCACCCCTCCACTTT. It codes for CASSPSGDSPLHF.

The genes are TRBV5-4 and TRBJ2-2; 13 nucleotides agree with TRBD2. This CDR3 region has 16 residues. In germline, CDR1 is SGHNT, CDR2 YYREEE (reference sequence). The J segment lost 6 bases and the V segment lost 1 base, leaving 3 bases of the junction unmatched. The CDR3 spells CASSLPTSGRAGELFF. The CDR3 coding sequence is TGTGCCAGCAGCTTGCCCACTAGCGGGAGGGCCGGGGAGCTGTTTTTT.

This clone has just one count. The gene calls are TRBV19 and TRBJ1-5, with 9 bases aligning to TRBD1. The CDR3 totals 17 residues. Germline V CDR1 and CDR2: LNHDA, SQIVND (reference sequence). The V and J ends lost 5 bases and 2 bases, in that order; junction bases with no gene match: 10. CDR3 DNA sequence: TGTGCCAGTAGTCCTACAGGGGGCCCTTGGGGCAATCAGCCCCAGCATTTT. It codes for CASSPTGGPWGNQPQHF.

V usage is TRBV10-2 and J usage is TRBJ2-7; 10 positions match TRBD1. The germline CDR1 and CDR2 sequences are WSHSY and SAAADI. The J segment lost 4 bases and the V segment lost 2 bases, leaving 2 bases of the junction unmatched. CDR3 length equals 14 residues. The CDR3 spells CASSEPGQGYEQYF. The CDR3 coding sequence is TGCGCCAGCAGTGAGCCGGGACAGGGGTACGAGCAGTACTTC.

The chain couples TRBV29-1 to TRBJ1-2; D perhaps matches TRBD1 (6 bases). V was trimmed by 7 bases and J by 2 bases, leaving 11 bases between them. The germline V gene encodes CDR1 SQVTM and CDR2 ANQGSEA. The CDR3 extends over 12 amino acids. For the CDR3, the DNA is TGCAGCGCTGGACAGCGCAACTATGGCTACACCTTC. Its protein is CSAGQRNYGYTF.

CDR3 DNA sequence: TGTGCCAGCAGCTTGAAAGGGGCTGGAAACACCATATATTTT. This translates into CASSLKGAGNTIYF. The chain carries TRBV5-4 and TRBJ1-3; possible D gene TRBD1, 5 bases. This CDR3 region has 14 residues. Germline loops: CDR1 SGHNT, CDR2 YYREEE (reference sequence). Trimming stripped 1 base from V and 2 bases from J, with 7 bases between.

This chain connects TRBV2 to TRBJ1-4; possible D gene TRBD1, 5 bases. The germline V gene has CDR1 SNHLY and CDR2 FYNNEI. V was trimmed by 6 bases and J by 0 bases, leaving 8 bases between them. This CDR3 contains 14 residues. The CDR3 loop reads CASRRTSTNEKLFF. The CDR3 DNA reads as TGTGCCAGCAGGAGGACATCAACTAATGAAAAACTGTTTTTT.

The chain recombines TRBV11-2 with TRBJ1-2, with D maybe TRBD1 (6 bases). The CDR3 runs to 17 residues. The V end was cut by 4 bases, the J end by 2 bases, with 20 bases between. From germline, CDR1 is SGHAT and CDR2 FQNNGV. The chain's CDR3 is CASSYLGLRGGNYGYTF. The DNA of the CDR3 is TGTGCCAGCAGCTACTTGGGTCTCAGGGGAGGGAACTATGGCTACACCTTC.

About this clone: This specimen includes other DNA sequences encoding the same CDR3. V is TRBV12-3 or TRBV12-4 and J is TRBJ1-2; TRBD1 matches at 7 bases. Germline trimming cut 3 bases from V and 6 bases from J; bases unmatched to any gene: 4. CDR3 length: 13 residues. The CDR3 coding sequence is TGTGCCAGCAGTTTTGGGCAGGGGGATGGCTACACCTTC. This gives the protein CASSFGQGDGYTF.

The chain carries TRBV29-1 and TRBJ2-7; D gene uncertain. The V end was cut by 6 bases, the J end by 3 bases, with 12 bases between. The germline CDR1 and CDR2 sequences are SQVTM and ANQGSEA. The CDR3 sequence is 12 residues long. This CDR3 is CSVRTAIYEQYF. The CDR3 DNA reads TGCAGCGTGAGAACAGCAATCTACGAGCAGTACTTC.

CDR3 sequence: CASSRVGDTQYF. The CDR3 nucleotides read TGTGCCAGCTCCCGAGTCGGGGATACGCAGTATTTT. The V gene is TRBV18, the J gene TRBJ2-3; D is uncertain. The length of the CDR3 is 12 residues. The ends were cut back, 6 bases at V and 6 bases at J, with 10 bases in the middle. Germline V gene lookup returns CDR1 KGHSH and CDR2 LQKENI.

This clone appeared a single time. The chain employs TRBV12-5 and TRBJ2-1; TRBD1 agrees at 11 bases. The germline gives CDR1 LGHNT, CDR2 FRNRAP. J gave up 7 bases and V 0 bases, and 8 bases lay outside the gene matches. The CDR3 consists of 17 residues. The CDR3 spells CASGLVLGQGVGNEQFF. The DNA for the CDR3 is TGTGCTAGTGGTTTGGTATTGGGACAGGGGGTTGGGAATGAGCAGTTCTTC.

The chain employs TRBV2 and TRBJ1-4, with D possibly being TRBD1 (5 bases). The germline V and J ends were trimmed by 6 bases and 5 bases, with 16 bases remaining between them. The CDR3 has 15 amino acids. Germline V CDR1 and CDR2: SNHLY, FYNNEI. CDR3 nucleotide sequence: TGTGCCAGCAGACTCATGGAGACAGAGAATGAAAAACTGTTTTTT. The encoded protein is CASRLMETENEKLFF.